Here is one T cell receptor (beta chain) with its context. Primers used in a second PCR of roughly 6 to 12 cycles were a sample-barcoded 5' primer and a J-beta primer mix. TCRdb redid the calling of the 5' RACE reads with MiXCR, one entry per CDR3 protein. The sample contains over a million distinct CDR3 sequences, roughly 59% of which appear only once. The record originates from a study of blood T cells in healthy people across ages. Trimming removed 0 bases from V and 9 bases from J, with 9 bases in between. The CDR3 covers 13 residues. Looked up from germline, CDR1 is MRHNA and CDR2 is SNTAGT. This clonotype was sampled from a man younger than 35 in good health. This rearrangement joins TRBV6-4 to TRBJ2-1, with D maybe TRBD2 (6 bases). Specimen: blood. In nucleotides, the CDR3 is TGTGCCAGCAGTGACTCGGAGGAGGGTGAGCAGTTCTTC. Its translation: CASSDSEEGEQFF.